These 29 T cell receptor beta chains were all obtained from the same sample, sequenced in a study of cytomegalovirus exposure and HLA in healthy donors. The PCR employed 60 Vbeta primers together with 13 Jbeta primers. Repertoires were generated with immunoSEQ multiplex PCR, while TCRdb's copy carries only in-frame clones and drops some. The table records some 78,000 clones, about 80% of them present only once. The sequencing sample was made of PBMCs. These receptors originate from a woman between 50 and 59 years old in good health and CMV-seropositive.

This clone was found once. J is TRBJ1-2 and V is TRBV2, with a possible D match to TRBD1 (5 bases). Germline V gene sequence: CDR1 SNHLY, CDR2 FYNNEI. V lost 4 bases, J lost 0 bases, and 6 bases lay in between. The CDR3 contains 13 residues. The CDR3 coding sequence is TGTGCCAGCAGTGTAGGGGCTAACTATGGCTACACCTTC. Translated, it gives CASSVGANYGYTF.

This clone was seen a few times. V usage is TRBV15 and J usage is TRBJ2-5; 11 bases are a match to TRBD1. Germline CDR1 LNHNV, CDR2 YYDKDF (reference sequence). The J segment lost 4 bases and the V segment lost 4 bases, leaving 8 bases of the junction unmatched. This CDR3 comprises 16 residues. CDR3 residues: CATSTRTGTGGETQYF. The CDR3 region has the DNA TGTGCCACCAGCACACGAACCGGGACAGGGGGAGAGACCCAGTACTTC.

The V gene is TRBV10-3, the J gene TRBJ2-4; 8 bases fit TRBD1. The CDR3 sequence is 16 residues long. Trimming removed 0 bases from V and 2 bases from J; junction bases left unmatched: 3. Germline CDR1 ENHRY, CDR2 SYGVKD. CDR3 protein: CAISESTGASKNIQYF. For the CDR3, the DNA is TGTGCCATCAGTGAGTCGACAGGGGCGTCCAAAAACATTCAGTACTTC.

This clone occurred once. This chain links TRBV6-5 with TRBJ2-1; no reliable D call. V was trimmed by 2 bases and J by 15 bases, leaving 11 bases between them. The CDR3 spans 11 residues. CDR1 MNHEY and CDR2 SVGAGI come from the germline V gene. Written as DNA, the CDR3 is TGTGCCAGCAGTTACGCGTATACTTCGTTCTTC. It translates to CASSYAYTSFF.

The rearrangement joins TRBV10-2 to TRBJ1-5, with D possibly TRBD1 on 5 matching bases. Per germline, CDR1 WSHSY and CDR2 SAAADI. This CDR3 has 14 amino acids. V was shortened by 5 bases and J by 3 bases, with 11 bases between the two germline ends. Here the CDR3 reads CASSSDSLNQPQHF. CDR3 bases: TGCGCCAGCAGTTCTGACAGCCTCAATCAGCCCCAGCATTTT.

The chain joins TRBV14 to TRBJ1-2, with a tentative D call TRBD1 (5 bases). The CDR3 is made up of 15 amino acids. CDR1 is SGHDN, CDR2 FVKESK, per germline. Trimming pared 3 bases from V and 2 bases from J, leaving 13 bases between. The chain's CDR3 is CASSHLKGWNYGYTF. For the CDR3, the DNA is TGTGCCAGCAGCCACCTCAAGGGGTGGAACTATGGCTACACCTTC.

The chain recombines TRBV7-2 with TRBJ1-3; perhaps TRBD1 as D (5 bases). The CDR3 covers 16 residues. Germline CDR1 reads SGHTA; CDR2 reads FQGNSA. The V end was cut by 5 bases, the J end by 0 bases, with 14 bases between. CDR3 protein: CASSPAPQGSGNTIYF. In nucleotides, the CDR3 is TGTGCCAGCAGCCCCGCCCCCCAGGGCTCTGGAAACACCATATATTTT.

The V call is TRBV7-9, the J call TRBJ2-1; D perhaps matches TRBD2 (6 bases). V lost 5 bases and J 4 bases, leaving 9 bases between the germline ends. This CDR3 comprises 13 residues. CDR1 SEHNR and CDR2 FQNEAQ come from the germline V gene (reference sequence). The CDR3: CASSPGTYNEQFF. CDR3 bases: TGTGCCAGCAGCCCCGGGACTTACAATGAGCAGTTCTTC.

The CDR3 coding sequence is TGTGCCAGCAGTCACAGGGGCACAGATACGCAGTATTTT. It encodes CASSHRGTDTQYF. The chain is built from TRBV27 and TRBJ2-3; perhaps TRBD1 as D (6 bases). V lost 5 bases to trimming and J lost 1 base, with 7 bases between them. The CDR3 contains 13 residues. The germline V gene encodes CDR1 MNHEY and CDR2 SMNVEV (reference sequence).

The V and J genes are TRBV11-2 and TRBJ2-3, with a possible D match to TRBD2 (6 bases). CDR3 size: 14 residues. V was shortened by 3 bases and J by 0 bases, with 7 bases between the two germline ends. The germline CDR1 and CDR2 sequences are SGHAT and FQNNGV. CDR3: CASSLAGSTDTQYF. CDR3 nucleotides: TGTGCCAGCAGCTTGGCGGGAAGCACAGATACGCAGTATTTT.

The J gene is TRBJ2-5, the V gene TRBV7-6, with unresolved D. The CDR3 covers 13 residues. Trimming shortened V by 5 bases and J by 2 bases, and 9 bases separated the two germline ends. CDR1 is SGHVS and CDR2 is FNYEAQ in the germline V gene. The CDR3 DNA is TGTGCCAGCAGCCCGCCACTACAAGAGACCCAGTACTTC. Protein: CASSPPLQETQYF.

The chain is built from TRBV2 and TRBJ1-1; no reliable D call. Trimming took off 4 bases at V and 1 base at J, with 10 bases between the two ends. There are 14 residues in the CDR3. Looked up from germline, CDR1 is SNHLY and CDR2 is FYNNEI. CDR3 in DNA: TGTGCCAGCAGTGCTAGGGCGGGGAACACTGAAGCTTTCTTT. Protein sequence: CASSARAGNTEAFF. The variable domain in full, with the rest retrieved from reference TRBV2 and TRBJ1-1, is EPEVTQTPSHQVTQMGQEVILRCVPISNHLYFYWYRQILGQKVEFLVSFYNNEISEKSEIFDDQFSVERPDGSNFTLKIRSTKLEDSAMYFCASSARAGNTEAFFGQGTRLTVV.

The chain links TRBV29-1 to TRBJ1-5, with D perhaps TRBD1 (6 bases). The V gene's germline CDR1 is SQVTM and CDR2 ANQGSEA. The V end was cut by 5 bases, the J end by 0 bases, with 11 bases between. This CDR3 contains 14 residues. CDR3 protein: CSVSQGLSNQPQHF. The DNA of the CDR3 is TGCAGCGTTTCTCAGGGGCTTAGCAATCAGCCCCAGCATTTT. Combining the CDR3 with reference TRBV29-1 and TRBJ1-5 gives the whole variable domain SAVISQKPSRDICQRGTSLTIQCQVDSQVTMMFWYRQQPGQSLTLIATANQGSEATYESGFVIDKFPISRPNLTFSTLTVSNMSPEDSSIYLCSVSQGLSNQPQHFGDGTRLSIL.

The chain recombines TRBV7-9 with TRBJ2-1; D possibly corresponds to TRBD1 (6 bases). This CDR3 contains 14 residues. Trimming cost V 5 bases and J 6 bases, with 14 bases left between them. Germline-derived CDR1 and CDR2 are SEHNR and FQNEAQ (reference sequence). The CDR3 loop reads CASSVWTDVNEQFF. CDR3 DNA: TGTGCCAGCAGCGTCTGGACAGATGTCAATGAGCAGTTCTTC.

This rearrangement joins TRBV18 to TRBJ2-2, with 11 nucleotides matching TRBD2. The V gene's germline CDR1 is KGHSH and CDR2 LQKENI. The CDR3 consists of 18 residues. The V segment lost 1 base and the J segment 7 bases; nucleotides outside the gene matches: 11. The CDR3 is CASSPRAPLAGVIGELFF. The CDR3 bases are TGTGCCAGCTCACCACGCGCACCACTAGCGGGAGTTATCGGGGAGCTGTTTTTT. Combining the CDR3 with reference TRBV18 and TRBJ2-2 gives the whole variable domain NAGVMQNPRHLVRRRGQEARLRCSPMKGHSHVYWYRQLPEEGLKFMVYLQKENIIDESGMPKERFSAEFPKEGPSILRIQQVVRGDSAAYFCASSPRAPLAGVIGELFFGEGSRLTVL.

This clone was counted once. The chain joins TRBV9 to TRBJ2-1; a weak D match, TRBD1 (5 bases). Germline V lookup: CDR1 SGDLS, CDR2 YYNGEE. V was cut by 0 bases and J by 1 base, with 11 bases left in between. The CDR3 runs 16 residues. CDR3 amino acids: CASSVDPRQSYNEQFF. The CDR3 nucleotides read TGTGCCAGCAGCGTAGACCCCCGACAGTCCTACAATGAGCAGTTCTTC.

This chain links TRBV10-2 with TRBJ1-5; possibly TRBD1 for D (6 bases). V was cut by 6 bases and J by 7 bases, with 13 bases left in between. Germline CDR1 reads WSHSY; CDR2 reads SAAADI. This CDR3 spans 13 amino acids. CDR3 nucleotide sequence: TGCGCCAGCAGGGGGGGCGGGGGGCAGCCCCAGCATTTT. It translates to CASRGGGGQPQHF.

This chain uses TRBV27 with TRBJ1-2, with 8 bases aligning to TRBD1. Germline V CDR1 and CDR2: MNHEY, SMNVEV (reference sequence). The CDR3 extends over 15 amino acids. V was clipped by 6 bases and J by 2 bases; unmatched bases: 8. The chain's CDR3 is CASSERQGWNYGYTF. The CDR3 region has the DNA TGTGCCAGCAGCGAGAGACAGGGGTGGAACTATGGCTACACCTTC.

J is TRBJ2-5 and V is TRBV11-1; a possible D gene is TRBD2 (6 bases). In germline, CDR1 is SGHAT, CDR2 FQDESV (reference sequence). V shed 4 bases and J shed 2 bases, with 17 bases lying between them. The CDR3 spans 16 residues. The CDR3 DNA sequence: TGTGCCAGCAGCTCAAAAAATGGGGGGTGGCAAGAGACCCAGTACTTC. It encodes CASSSKNGGWQETQYF.

The chain combines TRBV15 with TRBJ1-1, with D possibly being TRBD1 (5 bases). The CDR3 is 14 amino acids. The V and J ends lost 0 bases and 5 bases respectively, with 10 bases between them. Germline CDR1 and CDR2: LNHNV and YYDKDF (reference sequence). CDR3 region: CATSRDGGRTEAFF. The CDR3 coding sequence is TGTGCCACCAGCAGAGATGGGGGGAGGACTGAAGCTTTCTTT.

V and J are TRBV19 and TRBJ2-6; D possibly corresponds to TRBD1 (6 bases). Germline V gene sequence: CDR1 LNHDA, CDR2 SQIVND (reference sequence). This CDR3 comprises 15 residues. Trimming took off 6 bases at V and 0 bases at J, with 9 bases between the two ends. CDR3 protein: CASSQGSSGANVLTF. In nucleotides, the CDR3 is TGTGCCAGTAGCCAGGGGTCCTCTGGGGCCAACGTCCTGACTTTC.

This clone was recorded once. The chain links TRBV2 to TRBJ1-6; weak D call: TRBD1 (6 bases). The CDR3 sequence is 16 residues long. V was cut by 5 bases and J by 0 bases, with 11 bases left in between. Per the germline V gene, CDR1 is SNHLY and CDR2 is FYNNEI. The chain's CDR3 is CASSLDRTSYNSPLHF. DNA of the CDR3: TGTGCCAGCAGTCTTGACAGGACCTCCTATAATTCACCCCTCCACTTT.

This clone was seen once. This sequence joins TRBV27 and TRBJ2-5, with D possibly matching TRBD2 (5 bases). Deletions cut 5 bases from V and 4 bases from J, with 11 bases between. Germline V gives CDR1 MNHEY, CDR2 SMNVEV (reference sequence). This CDR3 comprises 13 residues. The CDR3 region has the DNA TGTGCCAGCAGTCTACTAGGCCCAGAGACCCAGTACTTC. Protein sequence: CASSLLGPETQYF.

The gene calls are TRBV5-5 and TRBJ1-1, with D maybe TRBD1 (5 bases). V lost 4 bases and J lost 6, with 13 bases in between. This CDR3 spans 13 amino acids. Germline CDR1 is SGHKS and CDR2 is YYEKEE (reference sequence). CDR3 loop: CASSMEGISEAFF. The CDR3 DNA sequence: TGTGCCAGCAGCATGGAGGGGATCTCTGAAGCTTTCTTT.

In DNA form, the CDR3 reads TGTGCCAGCAGCGTCGGACAGAGCGAAGCTTTCTTT. This translates into CASSVGQSEAFF. This chain joins TRBV5-4 and TRBJ1-1; weak D call: TRBD1 (6 bases). CDR3 length: 12 residues. The V and J ends lost 4 bases and 8 bases respectively, with 12 bases between them. Germline CDR1 and CDR2: SGHNT and YYREEE (reference sequence). The entire variable domain, with the rest obtained from reference TRBV5-4 and TRBJ1-1, is as follows: ETGVTQSPTHLIKTRGQQVTLRCSSQSGHNTVSWYQQALGQGPQFIFQYYREEENGRGNFPPRFSGLQFPNYSSELNVNALELDDSALYLCASSVGQSEAFFGQGTRLTVV.

The chain uses TRBV5-1 and TRBJ1-6, with D perhaps TRBD1 (6 bases). Per the germline V gene, CDR1 is SGHRS and CDR2 is YFSETQ. Deletions cut 4 bases from V and 0 bases from J, with 14 bases between. The CDR3 loop spans 17 amino acids. The CDR3 spells CASSRDTSSSYNSPLHF. The DNA of the CDR3 is TGCGCCAGCAGCCGGGACACCTCGAGCTCCTATAATTCACCCCTCCACTTT.

V gene TRBV10-1 combines with J gene TRBJ2-5; 9 bases are shared with TRBD1. The DNA matches TRBJ2-7 better at its end, which makes the J call doubtful. CDR3 size: 16 residues. Germline loops: CDR1 WNHNN, CDR2 SYGVQD (reference sequence). CDR3 protein: CASSYAGQGKMGEQYF. CDR3 in DNA: TGCGCCAGCAGTTACGCTGGACAGGGGAAAATGGGCGAGCAGTACTTC.

This clone came up a few times. The chain combines TRBV25-1 with TRBJ1-2, with 8 bases lining up with TRBD1. From germline, CDR1 is MGHDK and CDR2 SYGVNS. This CDR3 spans 16 amino acids. The trim removed 8 bases at V and 6 bases at J, leaving 17 bases unmatched. CDR3 region: CASDPLGQGAPDGYTF. CDR3 bases: TGTGCCAGCGACCCCTTGGGGCAGGGGGCGCCGGATGGCTACACCTTC.

This chain joins TRBV10-3 and TRBJ1-1, with 7 positions matching TRBD1. This CDR3 has 12 residues. J gave up 7 bases and V 6 bases, and 5 bases lay outside the gene matches. CDR1 and CDR2 (germline): ENHRY, SYGVKD. The CDR3 DNA reads as TGTGCCATCAGCGGGGACAGATATGAAGCTTTCTTT. Protein sequence: CAISGDRYEAFF.